The 25 T cell receptor beta chains presented below share a single source sample, sequenced in a study of response to subunit inactivated influenza vaccine. MiXCR, run by TCRdb on the RT-PCR reads, gives a single entry per CDR3 protein. The data contain 450,000 to 700,000 distinct CDR3 sequences, approximately 14% of them singletons. The sample here was PBMCs from blood, taken roughly 13 days after vaccination. The receptor source for this set is a man aged 45-60 years who received an inactivated influenza vaccine.

This clonotype was seen many times. The V call is TRBV5-1, the J call TRBJ2-1; D is unclear. Trimming left V 7 bases short and J 3 bases short, with 11 bases between. Germline CDR1 reads SGHRS; CDR2 reads YFSETQ. The CDR3 is 13 residues long. CDR3 amino acids: CASSPRIYNEQFF. CDR3 DNA: TGCGCCAGCTCACCGCGGATCTACAATGAGCAGTTCTTC.

This clonotype showed up just a few times. The chain employs TRBV13 and TRBJ2-4; D uncertain. CDR3 length: 14 residues. Deletions cut 4 bases from V and 2 bases from J, with 9 bases between. Germline values: CDR1 PRHDT, CDR2 FYEKMQ (reference sequence). The CDR3 DNA follows: TGTGCCAGCAGCTCTTGGGGAACCAAAAACATTCAGTACTTC. Its translation is CASSSWGTKNIQYF.

This clonotype was detected only a few times. The chain carries TRBV12-3 or TRBV12-4 and TRBJ2-5; 7 bases line up with TRBD1. V lost 7 bases, J lost 5 bases, and 7 bases stayed unmatched. The CDR3 runs 13 residues. The CDR3 is CASTPTGYETQYF. CDR3 bases: TGTGCCAGCACCCCGACAGGGTACGAGACCCAGTACTTC.

Judged by abundance, this clonotype is medium-sized. CDR3 loop: CASRRSSGNTIYF. The CDR3 DNA reads TGTGCCAGCAGACGTTCATCGGGAAACACCATATATTTT. The chain employs TRBV12-3 or TRBV12-4 and TRBJ1-3; D call uncertain. This CDR3 is built from 13 residues. V lost 6 bases to trimming and J lost 4 bases, with 10 bases between them.

V is TRBV6-2 or TRBV6-3 and J is TRBJ1-5; D remains ambiguous. Looked up from germline, CDR1 is MNHEY and CDR2 is SVGEGT. The CDR3 runs 13 residues. V lost 7 bases, J lost 4 bases, and 11 bases lay in between. The CDR3 sequence is CASTRTGNQPQHF. The CDR3 DNA reads TGTGCCAGCACCCGGACCGGGAATCAGCCCCAGCATTTT.

This clonotype was detected only a few times. This chain connects TRBV6-5 to TRBJ1-1, with a weak D call TRBD1 (5 bases). The V and J ends lost 0 bases and 6 bases respectively, with 5 bases between them. The germline V gene encodes CDR1 MNHEY and CDR2 SVGAGI. There are 12 residues in the CDR3. The CDR3 DNA is TGTGCCAGCAGTTACTCAGGGGCTGAAGCTTTCTTT. Translated: CASSYSGAEAFF.

The chain combines TRBV27 with TRBJ2-5; no definite D call. Between the trimmed V and J ends, which lost 3 bases and 4 bases, there was a span of 9 bases. The CDR3 totals 13 residues. Looked up from germline, CDR1 is MNHEY and CDR2 is SMNVEV (reference sequence). CDR3 nucleotide sequence: TGTGCCAGCAGTTTTGCGAGTACAGAGACCCAGTACTTC. This gives the protein CASSFASTETQYF.

For this clonotype: A much larger clone sits a single nucleotide away, making a read error possible. The chain carries TRBV28 and TRBJ1-1; D not resolved. Germline V gene data show CDR1 as MDHEN and CDR2 as SYDVKM. V gave up 6 bases and J gave up 2 bases, with 10 bases separating them. This CDR3 contains 13 residues. The CDR3 DNA follows: TGTGCCAGCAGACGTGGGCATAACACTGAAGCTTTCTTT. Translation: CASRRGHNTEAFF.

The chain uses TRBV5-1 and TRBJ2-2; 9 nucleotides align to TRBD1. Germline CDR1 reads SGHRS; CDR2 reads YFSETQ. Trimming cost V 4 bases and J 4 bases; bases outside gene matches: 11. The CDR3 has 17 residues. CDR3 amino acids: CASSPLGTGLGTGELFF. CDR3 bases: TGCGCCAGCAGCCCCCTCGGGACAGGGCTGGGCACCGGGGAGCTGTTTTTT. The whole variable domain, remainder taken from reference TRBV5-1 and TRBJ2-2, is KAGVTQTPRYLIKTRGQQVTLSCSPISGHRSVSWYQQTPGQGLQFLFEYFSETQRNKGNFPGRFSGRQFSNSRSEMNVSTLELGDSALYLCASSPLGTGLGTGELFFGEGSRLTVL.

A single count supports this clonotype. The chain uses TRBV7-2 and TRBJ2-1; 9 bases align to TRBD2. The CDR3 consists of 16 residues. Germline CDR1 and CDR2: SGHTA and FQGNSA. Trimming removed 1 base from V and 6 bases from J; junction bases left unmatched: 7. CDR3 sequence: CASSLVIGSGGNEQFF. In nucleotides, the CDR3 is TGTGCCAGCAGCTTAGTTATAGGTAGCGGGGGCAATGAGCAGTTCTTC.

The gene calls are TRBV7-9 and TRBJ2-7; the D gene is possibly TRBD2 (6 bases). Germline CDR1 and CDR2: SEHNR and FQNEAQ (reference sequence). With 7 bases removed from V and 3 bases from J, the gap between germline ends came to 13 bases. The CDR3 is made up of 13 amino acids. The CDR3 coding sequence is TGTGCCAGCACCGGGACTTCAAACTACGAGCAGTACTTC. Amino acids: CASTGTSNYEQYF.

The V gene is TRBV13, the J gene TRBJ1-1; no definite D call. The V gene's germline CDR1 is PRHDT and CDR2 FYEKMQ (reference sequence). V was shortened by 3 bases and J by 1 base, with 6 bases between the two germline ends. The CDR3 consists of 13 residues. CDR3 sequence reads: CASSLWANTEAFF. For the CDR3, the DNA is TGTGCCAGCAGCTTGTGGGCGAACACTGAAGCTTTCTTT.

The rearrangement links TRBV7-2 to TRBJ1-2; possible D gene TRBD1, 6 bases. The germline V gene has CDR1 SGHTA and CDR2 FQGNSA. There are 15 residues in the CDR3. V was clipped by 5 bases and J by 0 bases, with 13 bases between them. The CDR3 sequence: CASSPTGLANYGYTF. CDR3 DNA sequence: TGTGCCAGCAGCCCTACAGGGTTAGCTAACTATGGCTACACCTTC. The full variable domain, its missing parts supplied by reference TRBV7-2 and TRBJ1-2, is GAGVSQSPSNKVTEKGKDVELRCDPISGHTALYWYRQSLGQGLEFLIYFQGNSAPDKSGLPSDRFSAERTGGSVSTLTIQRTQQEDSAVYLCASSPTGLANYGYTFGSGTRLTVV.

The chain carries TRBV6-2 or TRBV6-3 and TRBJ2-7, with D hard to call. The CDR3 runs 12 residues. Trimming stripped 6 bases from V and 6 bases from J, with 12 bases between. Germline V gene data show CDR1 as MNHEY and CDR2 as SVGEGT. The CDR3 here is CASSTVWPEQYF. Here the CDR3 DNA reads TGTGCCAGCAGCACGGTTTGGCCCGAGCAGTACTTC.

The chain joins TRBV7-2 to TRBJ1-1, with D perhaps matching TRBD1 (6 bases). Trimming left V 7 bases short and J 0 bases short, with 9 bases between. The V gene's germline CDR1 is SGHTA and CDR2 FQGNSA. This CDR3 has 13 residues. The CDR3, as DNA: TGTGCCAGCACCGGACAGATGAACACTGAAGCTTTCTTT. Residues: CASTGQMNTEAFF.

This clonotype appeared many times. The chain combines TRBV28 with TRBJ2-4, with TRBD2 as a possible D gene (5 bases). The ends were cut back, 6 bases at V and 9 bases at J, with 21 bases in the middle. From germline, CDR1 is MDHEN and CDR2 SYDVKM. This CDR3 contains 15 residues. The CDR3 sequence: CASSPPEVQISIQYF. CDR3 coding DNA: TGTGCCAGCAGCCCGCCGGAGGTCCAAATTTCCATTCAGTACTTC.

The genes are TRBV14 and TRBJ2-1; maybe TRBD2 (5 bases). V lost 4 bases, J lost 0 bases, and 13 bases lay in between. The CDR3 spans 16 residues. The germline V gene has CDR1 SGHDN and CDR2 FVKESK. CDR3 protein: CASSPSFGGSYNEQFF. The CDR3 DNA reads as TGTGCCAGCAGCCCCTCATTTGGAGGCTCCTACAATGAGCAGTTCTTC.

Only a few counts were recorded for this clonotype. The chain combines TRBV5-8 with TRBJ1-5, with a weak D call TRBD1 (5 bases). Trimming removed 1 base at V and 7 bases at J, with 9 bases between. Germline CDR1 SGHTS, CDR2 YDEGEE. The CDR3 extends over 13 amino acids. CDR3 residues: CASSLTAGQPQHF. The DNA for the CDR3 is TGTGCCAGCAGCTTGACGGCAGGGCAGCCCCAGCATTTT.

This clonotype occurred a few times. The CDR3 loop is CASSRSGIADTGELFF. CDR3 DNA sequence: TGCGCCAGCAGTCGTAGCGGGATAGCGGACACCGGGGAGCTGTTTTTT. This rearrangement joins TRBV5-1 to TRBJ2-2; TRBD2 agrees at 8 bases. Germline trimming cut 5 bases from V and 3 bases from J; bases unmatched to any gene: 9. Germline V gene sequence: CDR1 SGHRS, CDR2 YFSETQ. This CDR3 spans 16 amino acids.

V and J are TRBV27 and TRBJ2-1; 8 bases map to TRBD2. The CDR3 sequence is 15 residues long. V dropped 3 bases and J dropped 3; count of bases not matched to a gene: 4. Germline V lookup: CDR1 MNHEY, CDR2 SMNVEV (reference sequence). The CDR3 sequence: CASSFGLANYNEQFF. DNA for the CDR3: TGTGCCAGCAGTTTTGGACTAGCCAACTACAATGAGCAGTTCTTC.

This clonotype came up many times. The CDR3 spells CASSLQGHLLPLHF. The CDR3, as DNA: TGTGCCAGCAGTTTACAGGGACACCTGTTACCCCTCCACTTT. The chain joins TRBV12-3 or TRBV12-4 to TRBJ1-6, with D perhaps matching TRBD1 (6 bases). The V end lost 2 bases, the J end lost 12 bases, and 14 bases lay between the germline ends. The CDR3 extends over 14 amino acids.

The chain is built from TRBV6-1 and TRBJ2-7; 10 bases match TRBD2. J lost 3 bases, V lost 6 bases, and 5 bases had no gene match. The germline V gene has CDR1 MNHNS and CDR2 SASEGT. The CDR3 runs to 14 residues. The CDR3 reads CASRETSGFYEQYF. The CDR3 coding sequence is TGTGCCAGCAGGGAGACTAGCGGGTTCTACGAGCAGTACTTC.

This chain uses TRBV28 with TRBJ2-4, with 9 bases lining up with TRBD1. The J segment lost 8 bases and the V segment lost 7 bases, leaving 6 bases of the junction unmatched. Germline V gene lookup returns CDR1 MDHEN and CDR2 SYDVKM. The length of the CDR3 is 13 residues. The CDR3 region is CASTPGQGYIQYF. The DNA for the CDR3 is TGTGCCAGCACTCCGGGACAGGGTTACATTCAGTACTTC.

This clonotype was counted only a few times. V and J are TRBV6-5 and TRBJ1-1; 7 bases align to TRBD1. The CDR3 is 14 amino acids. Trimming at V came to 2 bases and at J to 6 bases, leaving 6 bases not matched to a gene. Per the germline V gene, CDR1 is MNHEY and CDR2 is SVGAGI. CDR3 sequence reads: CASSYRGQGAEAFF. The CDR3 coding sequence is TGTGCCAGCAGTTACAGGGGGCAGGGCGCTGAAGCTTTCTTT.

The chain links TRBV6-2 or TRBV6-3 to TRBJ2-2; 14 bases fit TRBD2. This CDR3 contains 18 residues. The V and J ends lost 7 bases and 0 bases, in that order; junction bases with no gene match: 7. Germline V gene lookup returns CDR1 MNHEY and CDR2 SVGEGT. CDR3 in DNA: TGTGCCAGCAACGACGGACTAGCGGGAGGTACGAACACCGGGGAGCTGTTTTTT. Its protein product is CASNDGLAGGTNTGELFF.